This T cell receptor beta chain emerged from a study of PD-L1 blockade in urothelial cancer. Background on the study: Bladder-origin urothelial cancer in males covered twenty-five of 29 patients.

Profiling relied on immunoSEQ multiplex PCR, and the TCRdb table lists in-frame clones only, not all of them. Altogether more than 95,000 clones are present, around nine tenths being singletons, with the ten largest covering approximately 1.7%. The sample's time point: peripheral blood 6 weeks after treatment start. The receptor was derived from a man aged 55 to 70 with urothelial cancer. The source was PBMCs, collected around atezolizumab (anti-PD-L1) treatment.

The CDR3 protein is CASSATGGPPYNEQFF. As DNA, the CDR3 is TGTGCCAGTAGTGCCACAGGGGGCCCTCCCTACAATGAGCAGTTCTTC. The rearrangement links TRBV19 to TRBJ2-1; TRBD1 matches at 9 bases. V lost 5 bases and J lost 2; bases outside the gene matches: 7. The CDR3 length is 16 residues. Germline values: CDR1 LNHDA, CDR2 SQIVND (reference sequence).